Below are 13 T cell receptor beta chains sequenced from a single sample in a study of Ad26.COV2.S vaccination and SARS-CoV-2 variants listed by TCRdb under 2021. This specimen's treatment or condition label, interpreted: 15 to 20 received Ad26.COV2.S at low or high dose, single or two shots; roughly 5 received placebo; per-sample allocation not given. For vaccine and placebo recipients, the sequenced repertoires came from samples collected on day 63 after the first injection. Library method: the immunoSEQ multiplex PCR assay. What TCRdb holds here is the immuneACCESS table cut down to in-frame rearrangements. Part of the clones is not present; checked against another copy, under half of the missing clones reflect an unresolved V gene, and the others are unexplained. The sample records 240,000 or so clones, roughly 90% of which are singletons. Of the sample, over 8.5% falls within the top ten clones.

This material consisted of peripheral blood, taken in a trial of Ad26.COV2.S vaccine versus placebo. Every receptor here comes from a person between 18 and 60 years old who received the Ad26.COV2.S COVID-19 vaccine or a placebo.

This clone was seen a few times. This chain links TRBV19 with TRBJ2-7; 9 nucleotides agree with TRBD1. V shed 6 bases and J 2 bases; nucleotides not matched to a gene: 2. CDR3 length equals 13 residues. Per the germline V gene, CDR1 is LNHDA and CDR2 is SQIVND (reference sequence). For the CDR3, the DNA is TGTGCCAGTAGGGACAGGGGACCCTACGAGCAGTACTTC. Protein product: CASRDRGPYEQYF.

The chain combines TRBV4-3 with TRBJ2-7, with D perhaps TRBD1 or TRBD2 (5 bases each). V was shortened by 0 bases and J by 0 bases, with 12 bases between the two germline ends. CDR1 and CDR2 (germline): LGHNA, YSLEER. This CDR3 is 16 amino acids long. CDR3 sequence (DNA): TGCGCCAGCAGCCAAGATTGGCCAGGGAGCTCCTACGAGCAGTACTTC. This encodes CASSQDWPGSSYEQYF.

This chain links TRBV10-2 with TRBJ1-4, with D possibly TRBD1 on 6 matching bases. Trimming took off 6 bases at V and 7 bases at J, with 18 bases between the two ends. Germline CDR1 reads WSHSY; CDR2 reads SAAADI. The CDR3 has 15 amino acids. The CDR3 protein is CASRLTGQGGEKLFF. CDR3 sequence (DNA): TGCGCCAGCAGGCTTACAGGGCAGGGTGGTGAAAAACTGTTTTTT.

V usage is TRBV3-1 (or the pseudogene TRBV3-2) and J usage is TRBJ1-2, with D maybe TRBD1 (5 bases). The V and J ends lost 4 bases and 4 bases respectively, with 16 bases between them. Germline CDR1 LGHDT, CDR2 YNNKEL (reference sequence). This CDR3 has 15 amino acids. The CDR3 region has the DNA TGTGCCAGCAGCCTCGGGCCCTCCGGGGGCTATGGCTACACCTTC. Its translation: CASSLGPSGGYGYTF.

The chain joins TRBV29-1 to TRBJ2-1, with 8 bases fitting TRBD2. V lost 5 bases, J lost 2 bases, and 11 bases stayed unmatched. CDR1 SQVTM and CDR2 ANQGSEA come from the germline V gene. This CDR3 region has 16 residues. CDR3 nucleotide sequence: TGCAGCGTTTCCCCTGGTCCGGGAGGGCCCTACAATGAGCAGTTCTTC. Its translation is CSVSPGPGGPYNEQFF.

The rearrangement joins TRBV7-3 to TRBJ2-1, with D perhaps assigned TRBD1 or TRBD2 (6 bases each). Germline values: CDR1 SGHTA, CDR2 FQGTGA. Trimming pared 1 base from V and 10 bases from J, leaving 11 bases between. The CDR3 runs to 13 residues. The CDR3 bases are TGTGCCAGCAGCTTAAATGAGGGGGGCGAGCAGTTCTTC. It translates to CASSLNEGGEQFF. Filled out from reference TRBV7-3 and TRBJ2-1, the complete variable domain reads GAGVSQTPSNKVTEKGKYVELRCDPISGHTALYWYRQSLGQGPEFLIYFQGTGAADDSGLPNDRFFAVRPEGSVSTLKIQRTERGDSAVYLCASSLNEGGEQFFGPGTRLTVL.

The chain recombines TRBV5-5 with TRBJ1-4; 7 nucleotides match TRBD1. CDR3 length: 14 amino acids. Germline V gene sequence: CDR1 SGHKS, CDR2 YYEKEE (reference sequence). The V gene end was trimmed by 6 bases and the J gene end by 7 bases; junction bases not matched to a gene: 9. In DNA, the CDR3 is TGTGCCAGCAACCCGACAGGGAAAGGTGAAAAACTGTTTTTT. Protein product: CASNPTGKGEKLFF.

J is TRBJ1-2 and V is TRBV11-2; 10 positions agree with TRBD1. With V trimmed by 4 bases and J by 0 bases, 11 bases remained unmatched. This CDR3 is built from 18 residues. The germline V gene has CDR1 SGHAT and CDR2 FQNNGV. CDR3 in DNA: TGTGCCAGCAGCTCCCTGACAGGGGGCCGAACCACTAACTATGGCTACACCTTC. This encodes CASSSLTGGRTTNYGYTF.

V usage is TRBV9 and J usage is TRBJ1-2, with D perhaps TRBD1 (5 bases). CDR1 SGDLS and CDR2 YYNGEE come from the germline V gene. The CDR3 spans 16 residues. V was shortened by 0 bases and J by 6 bases, with 18 bases between the two germline ends. CDR3 residues: CASSVGPQGGSNGYTF. CDR3 DNA sequence: TGTGCCAGCAGCGTAGGTCCTCAGGGAGGCTCGAATGGCTACACCTTC.

CDR3 loop: CASTSALGSGNTIYF. The DNA of the CDR3 is TGTGCCAGCACCTCTGCCCTGGGTTCCGGAAACACCATATATTTT. J is TRBJ1-3 and V is TRBV6-5; D unresolved. The length of the CDR3 is 15 residues. Germline V CDR1 and CDR2: MNHEY, SVGAGI. V gave up 7 bases and J gave up 4 bases, with 17 bases separating them.

The V and J genes are TRBV14 and TRBJ2-1; 8 bases map to TRBD2. The CDR3 contains 14 residues. Germline loops: CDR1 SGHDN, CDR2 FVKESK. V lost 6 bases, J lost 10 bases, and 11 bases stayed unmatched. The CDR3 spells CASSLGLAWDEQFF. In DNA form, the CDR3 reads TGTGCCAGCAGTCTCGGACTAGCCTGGGACGAGCAGTTCTTC.

This clone was seen just once. This chain uses TRBV10-3 with TRBJ1-2; D gene ambiguous. V was shortened by 6 bases and J by 5 bases, with 7 bases between the two germline ends. CDR3 length: 11 amino acids. Germline values: CDR1 ENHRY, CDR2 SYGVKD. As DNA, the CDR3 is TGTGCCATCAGATCTAGTTATGGCTACACCTTC. Translated, it gives CAIRSSYGYTF.

This clone was detected once. J is TRBJ2-3 and V is TRBV28; D might be TRBD1 (6 bases). The CDR3 contains 13 residues. In germline, CDR1 is MDHEN, CDR2 SYDVKM. The V end was cut by 5 bases, the J end by 6 bases, with 12 bases between. The CDR3 region is CASSPQGLDTQYF. The CDR3 DNA reads TGTGCCAGCAGTCCACAGGGTTTGGATACGCAGTATTTT.